Listed here is a single T cell receptor (beta chain). As yet, its antigen is unknown. The method was immunoSEQ multiplex PCR; TCRdb's version includes in-frame clones alone and lacks a portion of them. The sample lists 40,000 to 45,000 clones; 65% to 75% were seen once. CTLA-4 blockade using ipilimumab, together with focal radiation, was received by patients with chemo-refractory metastatic non-small-cell lung cancer. These data originate in a study of radiotherapy plus CTLA-4 blockade in lung cancer. Study in general: Disease control was present in more than 25% of patients, and objective responses in roughly 17%.

The CDR3 sequence is 14 residues long. CDR1 MNHNY and CDR2 SVGAGI come from the germline V gene (reference sequence). Whole-study findings and limits: Early blood T cell clone changes and increased post-radiation serum interferon-beta were reportedly the strongest response predictors. There was expansion of tumor-derived TCR clones in blood after radiotherapy plus ipilimumab.

This receptor was taken from a human donor with non-small cell lung cancer who had a partial response to radiotherapy plus ipilimumab. Specimen: peripheral blood, collected from a patient treated with radiotherapy plus ipilimumab. This sequence joins TRBV6-6 and TRBJ1-5, with 10 nucleotides matching TRBD1. This CDR3 is CAGGTGDSNQPQHF. In DNA form, the CDR3 reads TGTGCGGGTGGGACAGGGGATAGCAATCAGCCCCAGCATTTT.